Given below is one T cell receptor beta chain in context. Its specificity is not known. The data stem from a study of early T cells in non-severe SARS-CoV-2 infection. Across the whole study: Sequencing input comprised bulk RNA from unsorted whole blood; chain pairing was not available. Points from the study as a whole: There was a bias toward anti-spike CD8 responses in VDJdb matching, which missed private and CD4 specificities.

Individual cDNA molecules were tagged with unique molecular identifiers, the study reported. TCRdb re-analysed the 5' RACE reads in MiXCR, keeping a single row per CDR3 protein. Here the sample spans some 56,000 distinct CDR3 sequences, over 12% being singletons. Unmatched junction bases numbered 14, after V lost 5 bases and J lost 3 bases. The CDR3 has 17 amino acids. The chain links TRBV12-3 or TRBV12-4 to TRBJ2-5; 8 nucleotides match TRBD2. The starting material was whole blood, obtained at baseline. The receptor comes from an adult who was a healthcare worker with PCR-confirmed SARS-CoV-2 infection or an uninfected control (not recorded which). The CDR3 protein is CASSRSLGRGGKETQYF. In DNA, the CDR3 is TGTGCCAGCAGTCGCTCCCTCGGACGGGGGGGAAAAGAGACCCAGTACTTC.